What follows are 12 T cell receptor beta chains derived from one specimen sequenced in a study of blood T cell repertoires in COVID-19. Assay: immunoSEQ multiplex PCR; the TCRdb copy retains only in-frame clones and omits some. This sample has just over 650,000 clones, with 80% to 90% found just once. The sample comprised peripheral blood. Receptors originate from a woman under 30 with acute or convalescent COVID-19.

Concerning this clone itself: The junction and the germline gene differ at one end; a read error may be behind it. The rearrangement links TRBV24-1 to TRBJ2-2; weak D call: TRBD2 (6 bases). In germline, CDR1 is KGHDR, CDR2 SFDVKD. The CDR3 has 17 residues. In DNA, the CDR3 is TGTGCCACCGGTGACCCTGCGGTTATGGAGGGAACCGGGGAGCTGTTTTTT. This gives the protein CATGDPAVMEGTGELFF.

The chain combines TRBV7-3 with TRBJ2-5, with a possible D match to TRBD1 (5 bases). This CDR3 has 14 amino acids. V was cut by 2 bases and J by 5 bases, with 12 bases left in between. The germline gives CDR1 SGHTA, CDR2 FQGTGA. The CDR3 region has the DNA TGTGCCAGCAGCTTATACTCAGGGTCCGAGACCCAGTACTTC. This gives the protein CASSLYSGSETQYF.

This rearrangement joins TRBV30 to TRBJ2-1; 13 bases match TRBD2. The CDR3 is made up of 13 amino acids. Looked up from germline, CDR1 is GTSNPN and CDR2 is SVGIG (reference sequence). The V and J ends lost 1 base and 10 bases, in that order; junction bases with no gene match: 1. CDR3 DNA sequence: TGTGCCTGGAGTGGACTAGCGGGGGGAGAGCAGTTCTTC. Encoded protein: CAWSGLAGGEQFF.

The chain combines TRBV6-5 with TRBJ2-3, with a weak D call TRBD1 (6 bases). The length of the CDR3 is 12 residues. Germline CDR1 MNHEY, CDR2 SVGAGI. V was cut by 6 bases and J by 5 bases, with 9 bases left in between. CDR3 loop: CASSTGQDTQYF. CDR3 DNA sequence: TGTGCCAGCAGCACAGGGCAAGATACGCAGTATTTT.

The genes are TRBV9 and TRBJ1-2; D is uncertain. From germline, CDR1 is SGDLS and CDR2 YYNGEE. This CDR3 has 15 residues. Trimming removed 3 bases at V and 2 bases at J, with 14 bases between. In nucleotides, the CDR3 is TGTGCCAGCAGCGGAACCGCGGGGAGAAACTATGGCTACACCTTC. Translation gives CASSGTAGRNYGYTF.

CDR3 in DNA: TGTGCCAGCAGGTCGGTAGCGGAGTACGAGCAGTACTTC. Its translation: CASRSVAEYEQYF. The chain has TRBV7-2 and TRBJ2-7; tentative D call: TRBD2 (6 bases). This CDR3 is 13 amino acids long. The V end lost 6 bases, the J end lost 4 bases, and 13 bases lay between the germline ends. The germline CDR1 and CDR2 sequences are SGHTA and FQGNSA. The full variable domain, its missing parts supplied by reference TRBV7-2 and TRBJ2-7, is GAGVSQSPSNKVTEKGKDVELRCDPISGHTALYWYRQSLGQGLEFLIYFQGNSAPDKSGLPSDRFSAERTGGSVSTLTIQRTQQEDSAVYLCASRSVAEYEQYFGPGTRLTVT.

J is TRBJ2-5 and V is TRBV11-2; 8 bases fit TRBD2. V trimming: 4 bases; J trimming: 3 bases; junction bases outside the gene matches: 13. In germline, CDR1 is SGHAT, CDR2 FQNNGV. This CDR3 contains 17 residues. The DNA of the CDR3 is TGTGCCAGCAGCTCAAGGGGCGGGGGGAACAGAGAAGAGACCCAGTACTTC. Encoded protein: CASSSRGGGNREETQYF.

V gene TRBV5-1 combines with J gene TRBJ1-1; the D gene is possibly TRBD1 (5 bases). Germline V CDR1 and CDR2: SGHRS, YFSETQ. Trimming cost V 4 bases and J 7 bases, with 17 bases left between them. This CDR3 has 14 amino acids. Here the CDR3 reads CASSPGAYPFEAFF. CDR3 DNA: TGCGCCAGCAGCCCTGGGGCCTACCCTTTTGAAGCTTTCTTT.

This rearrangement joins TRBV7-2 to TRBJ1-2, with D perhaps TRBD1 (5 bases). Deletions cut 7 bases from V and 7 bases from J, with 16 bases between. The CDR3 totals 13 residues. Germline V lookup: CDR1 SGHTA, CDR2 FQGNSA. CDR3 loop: CASTPLGGFGYTF. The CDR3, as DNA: TGTGCCAGCACTCCACTGGGGGGGTTTGGCTACACCTTC.

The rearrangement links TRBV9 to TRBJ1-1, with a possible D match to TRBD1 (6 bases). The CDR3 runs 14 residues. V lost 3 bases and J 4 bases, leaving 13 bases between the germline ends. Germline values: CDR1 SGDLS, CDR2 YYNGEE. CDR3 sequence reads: CASSGAAGATEAFF. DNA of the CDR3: TGTGCCAGCAGCGGGGCCGCGGGGGCCACTGAAGCTTTCTTT.

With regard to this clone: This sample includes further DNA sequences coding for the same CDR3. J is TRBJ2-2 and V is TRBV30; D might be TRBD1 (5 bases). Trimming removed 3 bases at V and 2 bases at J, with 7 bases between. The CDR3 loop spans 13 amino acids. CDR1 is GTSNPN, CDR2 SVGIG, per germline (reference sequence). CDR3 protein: CAWRQGNTGELFF. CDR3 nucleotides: TGTGCCTGGAGGCAGGGTAACACCGGGGAGCTGTTTTTT. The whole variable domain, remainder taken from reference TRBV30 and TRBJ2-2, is SQTIHQWPATLVQPVGSPLSLECTVEGTSNPNLYWYRQAAGRGLQLLFYSVGIGQISSEVPQNLSASRPQDRQFILSSKKLLLSDSGFYLCAWRQGNTGELFFGEGSRLTVL.

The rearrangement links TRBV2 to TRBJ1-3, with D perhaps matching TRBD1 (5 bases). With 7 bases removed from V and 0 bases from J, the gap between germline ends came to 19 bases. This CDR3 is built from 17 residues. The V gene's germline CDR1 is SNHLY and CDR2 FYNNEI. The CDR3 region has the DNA TGTGCCAGCATGACAGAGCCAACTAAACTCTCTGGAAACACCATATATTTT. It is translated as CASMTEPTKLSGNTIYF.